The T cell receptor (beta chain) under discussion was sequenced for a study of blood T cell repertoires in COVID-19. Across the study: The cDNA or gDNA used as material had been derived from T cells, B-cell-depleted T cells, or PBMCs.

Authors' processing steps: It was from reference gene primer amplification that nucleated cell counts were estimated. This table comes from immunoSEQ multiplex PCR, and its TCRdb copy is limited to in-frame clones, with some not included. Clonal size and the V and J genes are those of that table, whereas D and trimming came from the DNA. Of tens of thousands of clones listed, approximately 88% were seen once; the top ten hold about 7%. The germline V gene has CDR1 MNHEY and CDR2 SVGAGI. J was trimmed by 6 bases and V by 6 bases; bases with no gene match: 7. The CDR3 is made up of 13 amino acids. The V call is TRBV6-5, the J call TRBJ1-1; 7 nucleotides line up with TRBD1. This TCR was recovered from a woman older than 75 with acute or convalescent COVID-19. The sample was peripheral blood. The CDR3 bases are TGTGCCAGCAGCACCCACGACAGGGCTGAAGCTTTCTTT. It encodes CASSTHDRAEAFF.